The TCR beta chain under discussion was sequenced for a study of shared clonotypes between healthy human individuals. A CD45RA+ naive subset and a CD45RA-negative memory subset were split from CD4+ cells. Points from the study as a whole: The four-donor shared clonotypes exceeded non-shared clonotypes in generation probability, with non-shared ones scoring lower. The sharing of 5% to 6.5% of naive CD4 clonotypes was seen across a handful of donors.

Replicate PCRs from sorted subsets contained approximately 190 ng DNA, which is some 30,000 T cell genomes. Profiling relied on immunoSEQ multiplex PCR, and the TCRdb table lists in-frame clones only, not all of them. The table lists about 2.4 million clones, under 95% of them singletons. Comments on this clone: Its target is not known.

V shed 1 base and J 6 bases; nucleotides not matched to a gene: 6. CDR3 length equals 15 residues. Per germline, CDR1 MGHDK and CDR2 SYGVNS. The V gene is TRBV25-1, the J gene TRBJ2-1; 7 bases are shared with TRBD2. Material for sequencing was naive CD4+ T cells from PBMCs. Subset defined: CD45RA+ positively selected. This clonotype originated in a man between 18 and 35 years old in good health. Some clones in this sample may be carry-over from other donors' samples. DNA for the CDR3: TGTGCCAGCAGTGAATGGCTAGCGGACCTCAATGAGCAGTTCTTC. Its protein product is CASSEWLADLNEQFF.